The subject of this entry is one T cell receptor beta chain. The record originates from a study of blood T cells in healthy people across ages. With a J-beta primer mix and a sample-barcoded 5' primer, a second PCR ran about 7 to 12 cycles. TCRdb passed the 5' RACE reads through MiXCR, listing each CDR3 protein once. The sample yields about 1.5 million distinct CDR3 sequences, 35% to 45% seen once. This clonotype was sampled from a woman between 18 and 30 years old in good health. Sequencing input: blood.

The DNA of the CDR3 is TGTGCCAGCGGGCGGGCTGGCTACACCTTC. This gives the protein CASGRAGYTF. The chain uses TRBV6-2 or TRBV6-3 and TRBJ1-2, with D hard to call. Germline values: CDR1 MNHEY, CDR2 SVGEGT. The V and J ends lost 8 bases and 7 bases respectively, with 8 bases between them. CDR3 length: 10 amino acids.